Shown below are 19 T cell receptor beta chains from a single sample sequenced in a study of identical twins. TCRdb re-called the 5' RACE reads through MiXCR, storing one row per CDR3 protein. Among 300,000 to 400,000 distinct CDR3 sequences listed, approximately 13% were seen once. These records were also assigned to another study, of yellow fever vaccine responses in identical twins.

The sequencing input was CD8+ T cells sorted from blood. The receptor source for this set is a woman between 18 and 29 years old in good health.

This clonotype appeared a few times. The gene calls are TRBV19 and TRBJ2-2; D unclear. Germline V lookup: CDR1 LNHDA, CDR2 SQIVND (reference sequence). This CDR3 is built from 16 residues. With 6 bases removed from V and 3 bases from J, the gap between germline ends came to 17 bases. DNA of the CDR3: TGTGCCAGTAGCCGTATAGCTGGCGGATACACCGGGGAGCTGTTTTTT. This gives the protein CASSRIAGGYTGELFF.

This clonotype was counted a few times. The chain is built from TRBV28 and TRBJ2-1; D remains ambiguous. The length of the CDR3 is 12 residues. Germline V gives CDR1 MDHEN, CDR2 SYDVKM. Trimming removed 6 bases from V and 5 bases from J, with 8 bases in between. The CDR3 is CASSEGHNEQFF. As DNA, the CDR3 is TGTGCCAGCAGCGAAGGCCACAATGAGCAGTTCTTC.

This clonotype occurred many times. V gene TRBV6-6 combines with J gene TRBJ2-7; D is undetermined. CDR1 is MNHNY and CDR2 is SVGAGI in the germline V gene (reference sequence). This CDR3 comprises 11 residues. V lost 8 bases and J lost 1, with 6 bases in between. CDR3 bases: TGTGCCAGCCTTAGTTCCTACGAGCAGTACTTC. This codes for CASLSSYEQYF.

V gene TRBV7-9 combines with J gene TRBJ2-1, with 10 bases identical to TRBD2. Germline CDR1 and CDR2: SEHNR and FQNEAQ (reference sequence). V shed 7 bases, J shed 4 bases, and the junction held 13 bases outside the gene matches. This CDR3 comprises 17 residues. CDR3 nucleotides: TGTGCCAGCAATTTAAAGCGGGAGGGCCCGATTTACAATGAGCAGTTCTTC. Residues: CASNLKREGPIYNEQFF.

The V and J genes are TRBV4-1 and TRBJ2-7; D is possibly TRBD2 (5 bases). This CDR3 contains 14 residues. Between the trimmed V and J ends, which lost 0 bases and 2 bases, there was a span of 8 bases. CDR1 is MGHRA, CDR2 YSYEKL, per germline. The CDR3 DNA sequence: TGCGCCAGCAGCCAAGATGGAGCGGCCTACGAGCAGTACTTC. It yields the protein CASSQDGAAYEQYF.

The table lists this clonotype with a few counts. This chain joins TRBV24-1 and TRBJ2-3; 10 bases fit TRBD1. There are 17 residues in the CDR3. CDR1 KGHDR and CDR2 SFDVKD come from the germline V gene. With 5 bases clipped from V and 0 bases from J, the junction kept 7 bases outside the gene matches. The chain's CDR3 is CATSGTGGTSSTDTQYF. In DNA form, the CDR3 reads TGTGCCACCAGTGGGACAGGGGGGACCTCTAGCACAGATACGCAGTATTTT.

This clonotype was found a few times. The chain has TRBV7-2 and TRBJ2-3; D is unclear. V was trimmed by 1 base and J by 6 bases, leaving 8 bases between them. The CDR3 consists of 13 residues. Germline V gene lookup returns CDR1 SGHTA and CDR2 FQGNSA. The CDR3 sequence is CASSLGFGDTQYF. The CDR3, as DNA: TGTGCCAGCAGCTTAGGGTTCGGTGATACGCAGTATTTT.

This clonotype was picked up one time. A read error may be the cause here, since a much bigger clone is one base away. The chain recombines TRBV12-3 or TRBV12-4 with TRBJ1-6, with D possibly TRBD1 on 5 matching bases. V gave up 7 bases and J gave up 0 bases, with 13 bases separating them. This CDR3 is built from 16 residues. The CDR3 sequence is CASTLGQTSYNSPLHF. The CDR3, as DNA: TGTGCCAGCACGTTAGGACAAACCTCCTATAATTCACCCCTCCACTTT.

This clonotype came up a few times. The chain has TRBV28 and TRBJ2-1, with D uncertain. V gave up 2 bases and J gave up 0 bases, with 11 bases separating them. The CDR3 totals 16 residues. Germline CDR1 is MDHEN and CDR2 is SYDVKM. CDR3 protein: CASSLGYEASYNEQFF. The CDR3 DNA sequence: TGTGCCAGCAGTTTAGGCTACGAAGCCTCCTACAATGAGCAGTTCTTC.

In this sample, this clonotype turned up a few times. The chain couples TRBV6-1 to TRBJ1-1; TRBD1 agrees at 8 bases. Germline V gives CDR1 MNHNS, CDR2 SASEGT. The CDR3 totals 14 residues. After removal of 5 bases from V and 4 bases from J, the junction contained 6 bases not matched to a gene. The CDR3 reads CASSRTGYATEAFF. The CDR3 DNA is TGTGCCAGCAGTCGGACAGGGTATGCCACTGAAGCTTTCTTT.

This chain connects TRBV13 to TRBJ1-4; D gene uncertain. This CDR3 has 14 amino acids. The germline CDR1 and CDR2 sequences are PRHDT and FYEKMQ (reference sequence). Trimming took 0 bases from V and 4 from J, leaving 6 bases between them. The chain's CDR3 is CASSLGRINEKLFF. Here the CDR3 DNA reads TGTGCCAGCAGCTTAGGCAGGATTAATGAAAAACTGTTTTTT.

This chain uses TRBV7-9 with TRBJ1-4; D is possibly TRBD1 (6 bases). CDR1 SEHNR and CDR2 FQNEAQ come from the germline V gene (reference sequence). Trimming cost V 4 bases and J 3 bases, with 18 bases left between them. The CDR3 is 17 amino acids. For the CDR3, the DNA is TGTGCCAGCAGCTCCGGACAGAGCAGCTTGGCTAATGAAAAACTGTTTTTT. Translating gives CASSSGQSSLANEKLFF.

This clonotype was seen many times. This chain uses TRBV4-1 with TRBJ2-1; 10 bases are shared with TRBD2. The CDR3 has 17 residues. The J segment lost 9 bases and the V segment lost 4 bases, leaving 15 bases of the junction unmatched. Germline CDR1 reads MGHRA; CDR2 reads YSYEKL. CDR3 DNA: TGCGCCAGCAGCCTGACAGTGCGCCTAGCGGGAGATGGTGAGCAGTTCTTC. Amino acids: CASSLTVRLAGDGEQFF.

This clonotype was detected ten times or more. This rearrangement joins TRBV5-5 to TRBJ2-4; D is unresolved. Per germline, CDR1 SGHKS and CDR2 YYEKEE (reference sequence). V was cut by 0 bases and J by 0 bases, with 10 bases left in between. The CDR3 is 16 amino acids. CDR3 amino acids: CASSLVYDIAKNIQYF. The CDR3 region has the DNA TGTGCCAGCAGCTTGGTTTACGACATAGCCAAAAACATTCAGTACTTC. The entire variable domain, with the rest obtained from reference TRBV5-5 and TRBJ2-4, is as follows: DAGVTQSPTHLIKTRGQQVTLRCSPISGHKSVSWYQQVLGQGPQFIFQYYEKEERGRGNFPDRFSARQFPNYSSELNVNALLLGDSALYLCASSLVYDIAKNIQYFGAGTRLSVL.

This clonotype was seen a handful of times. This rearrangement joins TRBV5-5 to TRBJ1-4; D is uncertain. This CDR3 region has 15 residues. Germline lookup yields CDR1 SGHKS and CDR2 YYEKEE (reference sequence). V lost 0 bases to trimming and J lost 3 bases, with 9 bases between them. CDR3 residues: CASSLEVRANEKLFF. In DNA, the CDR3 is TGTGCCAGCAGCTTGGAAGTGAGGGCTAATGAAAAACTGTTTTTT.

This clonotype was counted a few times. V gene TRBV27 combines with J gene TRBJ1-6, with D perhaps TRBD1 (5 bases). Germline CDR1 MNHEY, CDR2 SMNVEV (reference sequence). The V and J ends lost 10 bases and 12 bases respectively, with 19 bases between them. The CDR3 has 13 residues. For the CDR3, the DNA is TGTGCCACGTTTGGGGCGGTGGGAGAACCCCTCCACTTT. Its protein is CATFGAVGEPLHF.

This clonotype has only a few counts. The CDR3, as DNA: TGTGCCACCAGTGATCCGGACAGTCCAGCAGAATACAATGAGCAGTTCTTC. Translating it yields CATSDPDSPAEYNEQFF. The genes are TRBV24-1 and TRBJ2-1; TRBD1 might be the D (6 bases). V was cut by 3 bases and J by 4 bases, with 18 bases left in between. CDR1 and CDR2 from the germline V gene are KGHDR and SFDVKD. The CDR3 spans 17 residues.

Ten or more counts support this clonotype. The chain couples TRBV13 to TRBJ2-1; 8 bases align to TRBD2. V lost 5 bases, J lost 2 bases, and 8 bases stayed unmatched. Germline V gene sequence: CDR1 PRHDT, CDR2 FYEKMQ (reference sequence). The CDR3 length is 16 residues. The CDR3 protein is CASSQSAGETYNEQFF. CDR3 in DNA: TGTGCCAGCAGCCAATCAGCGGGAGAAACCTACAATGAGCAGTTCTTC.

This clonotype was seen only a few times. The J gene is TRBJ2-3, the V gene TRBV5-6, with 9 bases identical to TRBD2. The germline V gene encodes CDR1 SGHDT and CDR2 YYEEEE. This CDR3 contains 15 residues. V gave up 4 bases and J gave up 4 bases; unmatched junction bases: 7. CDR3 in DNA: TGTGCCAGCAGCGATTGGACTAGCGAGGCAGATACGCAGTATTTT. Its protein product is CASSDWTSEADTQYF.